This T cell receptor beta chain emerged from a study of shared clonotypes between healthy human individuals. Generated by immunoSEQ multiplex PCR, the TCRdb table keeps only in-frame clones and is missing some. The sample lists some 2,000,000 clones, about 95% occurring once. Naive CD8 populations comprised CD45RO-negative cells positively selected for CCR7, excluding terminally differentiated effector memory CD45RA+ cells. Germline V gene sequence: CDR1 MNHEY, CDR2 SMNVEV (reference sequence). This CDR3 comprises 13 residues. With 5 bases removed from V and 5 bases from J, the gap between germline ends came to 12 bases.

The sequence derives from a man between 18 and 35 years old in good health. The chain has TRBV27 and TRBJ2-5; no firm D call. The sequenced material came from naive CD8+ T cells sorted from blood. The CDR3 DNA sequence: TGTGCCAGCAGTCCGATCTCCTGGGAGACCCAGTACTTC. Amino acids: CASSPISWETQYF.